Below, one T cell receptor beta chain is given with its context. The data derive from a study of blood T cell repertoires in COVID-19. Study-level background: Spain, Italy and the United States supplied samples that represented acute and convalescent COVID-19. T cells, B-cell-depleted T cells, or PBMCs provided the cDNA or gDNA that served as material.

Original methodology: Scientists estimated how many nucleated cells there were by amplifying reference gene primers. Only in-frame clones appear in the TCRdb table, and some are missing; sequencing was by immunoSEQ multiplex PCR. That table supplies the V and J calls and clone size; D and trimming were determined from the DNA. The sample lists around 370,000 clones, about 90% seen once, with around 7% in the top ten. This CDR3 spans 15 amino acids. V dropped 3 bases and J dropped 5; count of bases not matched to a gene: 3. The germline V gene has CDR1 MGHRA and CDR2 YSYEKL. The rearrangement uses TRBV4-1 and TRBJ2-7, with TRBD2 matching over 14 bases. The receptor was isolated from a man between 18 and 35 years old with active or convalescent COVID-19. Sequencing was done on a sample of peripheral blood. CDR3 DNA sequence: TGCGCCAGCAGCCACGGGACTAGCGGGAGAAACGAGCAGTACTTC. Amino acids: CASSHGTSGRNEQYF.